This T cell receptor beta chain derives from a study of blood T cell repertoires in COVID-19. Study information: COVID-19 samples, acute and convalescent, were from the United States, Italy and Spain. Sample material is recorded as cDNA or gDNA derived from T cells, B-cell-depleted T cells, or PBMCs.

Original methodology: Amplification with reference gene primers provided the estimates of nucleated cell counts. Clones were read by immunoSEQ multiplex PCR, and TCRdb kept only the in-frame ones, dropping some. V and J calls and clone size come straight from that table; D and trimming were deduced from the DNA. The sample lists about 150,000 clones, about nine tenths occurring once. The germline V gene encodes CDR1 MDHEN and CDR2 SYDVKM. The V gene end was trimmed by 3 bases and the J gene end by 5 bases; junction bases not matched to a gene: 4. The CDR3 consists of 14 residues. The sample taken for sequencing was peripheral blood. The sequence was obtained from a man aged 50-60 years who had recovered from COVID-19. The chain uses TRBV28 and TRBJ1-5, with 7 bases aligning to TRBD1. The CDR3 reads CASSFTGVHQPQHF. CDR3 sequence (DNA): TGTGCCAGCAGTTTTACAGGGGTTCATCAGCCCCAGCATTTT.